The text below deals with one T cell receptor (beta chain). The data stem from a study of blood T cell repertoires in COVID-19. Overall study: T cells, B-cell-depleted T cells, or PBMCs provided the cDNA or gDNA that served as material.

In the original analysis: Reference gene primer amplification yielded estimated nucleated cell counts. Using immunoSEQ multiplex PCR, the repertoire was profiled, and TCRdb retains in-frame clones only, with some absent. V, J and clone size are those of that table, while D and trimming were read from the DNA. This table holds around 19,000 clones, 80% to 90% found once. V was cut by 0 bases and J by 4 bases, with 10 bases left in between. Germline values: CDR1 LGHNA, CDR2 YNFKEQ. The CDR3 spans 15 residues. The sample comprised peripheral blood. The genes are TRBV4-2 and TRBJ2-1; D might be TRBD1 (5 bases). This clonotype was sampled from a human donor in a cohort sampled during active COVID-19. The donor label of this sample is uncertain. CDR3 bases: TGTGCCAGCAGCCAAGAGAGGACACCATACAATGAGCAGTTCTTC. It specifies CASSQERTPYNEQFF.